This TCR beta chain is drawn from a study of blood T cells in healthy people across ages. Germline CDR1 and CDR2: LGHNA and YSLEER. Trimming at V came to 1 base and at J to 0 bases, leaving 5 bases not matched to a gene. There are 16 residues in the CDR3. Every donor contributed around 10 milliliters of peripheral blood by blood draw. Researchers report isolating at least 6 million PBMCs per sample. This clonotype was seen only a few times. Primed by a sample-barcoded 5' primer and a J-beta primer mix, a second PCR proceeded for about 6 to 11 cycles. Every molecule of cDNA carried a tag from a template-switch adaptor with 12 random nucleotides. Each CDR3 protein gets one entry after TCRdb re-called the 5' RACE reads with MiXCR. The sample records 650,000 to 1,000,000 distinct CDR3 sequences, 35% to 50% being singletons.

The sequencing sample was made of blood. The TCR was taken from a man older than 75 in good health. The chain combines TRBV4-3 with TRBJ2-7, with 8 bases identical to TRBD1. The CDR3 coding sequence is TGCGCCAGCAGCCAAGGGAGGGGGACAGGCTCCTACGAGCAGTACTTC. Translation gives CASSQGRGTGSYEQYF.